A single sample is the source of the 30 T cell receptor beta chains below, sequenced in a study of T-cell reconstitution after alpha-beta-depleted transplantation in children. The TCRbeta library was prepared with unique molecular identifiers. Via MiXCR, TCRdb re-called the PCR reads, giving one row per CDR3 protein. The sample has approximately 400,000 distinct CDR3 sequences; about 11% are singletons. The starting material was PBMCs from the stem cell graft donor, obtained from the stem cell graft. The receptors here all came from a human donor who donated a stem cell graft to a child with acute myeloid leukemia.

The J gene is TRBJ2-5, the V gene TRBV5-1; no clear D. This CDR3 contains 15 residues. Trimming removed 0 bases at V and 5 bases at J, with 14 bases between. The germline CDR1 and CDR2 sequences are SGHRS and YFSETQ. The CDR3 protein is CASSLGSGGWETQYF. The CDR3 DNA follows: TGCGCCAGCAGCTTGGGGTCGGGCGGTTGGGAGACCCAGTACTTC.

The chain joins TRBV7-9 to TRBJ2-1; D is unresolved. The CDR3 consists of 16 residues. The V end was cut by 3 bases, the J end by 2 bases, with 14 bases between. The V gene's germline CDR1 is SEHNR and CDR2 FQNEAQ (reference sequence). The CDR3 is CASSLRELTTYNEQFF. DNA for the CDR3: TGTGCCAGCAGCTTGCGCGAACTCACCACCTACAATGAGCAGTTCTTC.

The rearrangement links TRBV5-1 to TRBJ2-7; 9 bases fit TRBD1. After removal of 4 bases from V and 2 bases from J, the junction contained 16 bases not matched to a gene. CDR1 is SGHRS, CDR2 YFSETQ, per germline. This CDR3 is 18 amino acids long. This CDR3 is CASSPWGRGDRATYEQYF. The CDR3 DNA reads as TGCGCCAGCAGCCCCTGGGGTCGAGGGGACAGGGCTACCTACGAGCAGTACTTC.

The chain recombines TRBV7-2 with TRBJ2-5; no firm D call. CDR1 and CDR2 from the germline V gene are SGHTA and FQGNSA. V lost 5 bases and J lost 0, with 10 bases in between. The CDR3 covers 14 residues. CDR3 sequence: CASSGVGYQETQYF. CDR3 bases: TGTGCCAGCAGCGGTGTCGGGTACCAAGAGACCCAGTACTTC.

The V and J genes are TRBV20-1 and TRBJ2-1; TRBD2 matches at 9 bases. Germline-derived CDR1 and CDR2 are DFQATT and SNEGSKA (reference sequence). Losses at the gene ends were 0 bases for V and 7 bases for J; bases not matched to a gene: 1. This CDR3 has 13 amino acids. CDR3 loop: CSARDLAGNEQFF. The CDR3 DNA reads TGCAGTGCTAGAGATCTAGCGGGGAATGAGCAGTTCTTC.

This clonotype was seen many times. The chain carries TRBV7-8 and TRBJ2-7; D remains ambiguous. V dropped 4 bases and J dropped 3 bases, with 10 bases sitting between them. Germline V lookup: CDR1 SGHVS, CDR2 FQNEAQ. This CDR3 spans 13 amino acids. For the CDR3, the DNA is TGTGCCAGCAGCTCTGGACCGAGCTACGAGCAGTACTTC. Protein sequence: CASSSGPSYEQYF.

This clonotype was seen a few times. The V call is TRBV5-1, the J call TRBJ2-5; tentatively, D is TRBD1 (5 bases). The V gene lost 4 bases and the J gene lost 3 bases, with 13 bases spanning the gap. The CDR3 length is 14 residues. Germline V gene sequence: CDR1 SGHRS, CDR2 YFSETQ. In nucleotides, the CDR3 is TGCGCCAGCAGCCGGAGTGTAGGGGAAGAGACCCAGTACTTC. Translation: CASSRSVGEETQYF.

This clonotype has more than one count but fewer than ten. The CDR3 here is CSATTSGNTGELFF. The CDR3, as DNA: TGCAGTGCTACAACTAGCGGGAACACCGGGGAGCTGTTTTTT. The rearrangement joins TRBV20-1 to TRBJ2-2; 8 bases map to TRBD2. The CDR3 extends over 14 amino acids. Germline CDR1 and CDR2: DFQATT and SNEGSKA (reference sequence). J was trimmed by 1 base and V by 4 bases; bases with no gene match: 2.

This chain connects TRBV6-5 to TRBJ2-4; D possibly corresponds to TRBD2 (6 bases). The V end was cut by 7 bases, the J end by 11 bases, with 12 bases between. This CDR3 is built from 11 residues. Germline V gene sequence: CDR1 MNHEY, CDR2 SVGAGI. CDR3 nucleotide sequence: TGTGCCAGCAAGGCGGGATCCTTTCAGTACTTC. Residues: CASKAGSFQYF.

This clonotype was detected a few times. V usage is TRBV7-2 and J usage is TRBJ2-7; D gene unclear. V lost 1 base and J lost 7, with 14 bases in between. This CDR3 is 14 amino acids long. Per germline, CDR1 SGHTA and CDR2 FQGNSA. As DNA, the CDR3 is TGTGCCAGCAGCTTAGGCCCCTCAGTTATAGAGCAGTACTTC. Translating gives CASSLGPSVIEQYF.

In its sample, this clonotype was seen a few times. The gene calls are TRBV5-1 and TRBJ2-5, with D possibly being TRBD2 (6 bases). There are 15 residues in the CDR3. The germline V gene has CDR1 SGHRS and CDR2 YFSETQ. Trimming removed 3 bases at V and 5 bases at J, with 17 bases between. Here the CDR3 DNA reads TGCGCCAGCAGCTGGCGGGGCCCGGGTCAGGAGACCCAGTACTTC. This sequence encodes CASSWRGPGQETQYF. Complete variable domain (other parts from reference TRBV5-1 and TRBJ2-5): KAGVTQTPRYLIKTRGQQVTLSCSPISGHRSVSWYQQTPGQGLQFLFEYFSETQRNKGNFPGRFSGRQFSNSRSEMNVSTLELGDSALYLCASSWRGPGQETQYFGPGTRLLVL.

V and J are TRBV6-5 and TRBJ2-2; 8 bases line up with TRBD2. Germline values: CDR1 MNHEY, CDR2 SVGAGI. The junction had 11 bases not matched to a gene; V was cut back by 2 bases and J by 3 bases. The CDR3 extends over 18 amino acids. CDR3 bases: TGTGCCAGCAGTTACCCCCTGTCCGGGAGGGGAGACACCGGGGAGCTGTTTTTT. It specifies CASSYPLSGRGDTGELFF.

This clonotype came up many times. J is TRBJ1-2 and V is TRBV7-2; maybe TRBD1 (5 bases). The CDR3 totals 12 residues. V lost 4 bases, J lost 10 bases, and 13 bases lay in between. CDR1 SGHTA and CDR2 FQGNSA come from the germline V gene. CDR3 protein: CASSSPPGPYTF. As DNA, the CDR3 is TGTGCCAGCAGCTCTCCGCCAGGGCCCTACACCTTC.

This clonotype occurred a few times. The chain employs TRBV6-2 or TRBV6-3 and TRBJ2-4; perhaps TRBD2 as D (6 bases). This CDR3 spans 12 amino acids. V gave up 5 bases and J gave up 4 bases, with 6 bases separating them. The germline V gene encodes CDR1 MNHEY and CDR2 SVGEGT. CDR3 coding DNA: TGTGCCAGCAGTCGGGAGAAAAACATTCAGTACTTC. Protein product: CASSREKNIQYF.

The CDR3 bases are TGTGCCAGCAGTGGACAGGGAGGGACCACTGAAGCTTTCTTT. Translation gives CASSGQGGTTEAFF. V and J are TRBV6-1 and TRBJ1-1; TRBD1 matches 7 bases. The CDR3 runs 14 residues. V shed 4 bases, J shed 4 bases, and the junction held 6 bases outside the gene matches. Germline CDR1 is MNHNS and CDR2 is SASEGT.

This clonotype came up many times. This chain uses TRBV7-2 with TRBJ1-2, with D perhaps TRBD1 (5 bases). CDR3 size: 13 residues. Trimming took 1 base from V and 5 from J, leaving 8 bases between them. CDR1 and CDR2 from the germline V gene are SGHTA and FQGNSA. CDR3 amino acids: CASSLETVYGYTF. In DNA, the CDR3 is TGTGCCAGCAGCTTAGAGACAGTTTATGGCTACACCTTC.

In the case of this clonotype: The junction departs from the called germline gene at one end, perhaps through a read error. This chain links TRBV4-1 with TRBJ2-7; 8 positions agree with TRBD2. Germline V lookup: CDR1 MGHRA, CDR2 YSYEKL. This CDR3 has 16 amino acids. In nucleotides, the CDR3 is TGCCCCAGCAGCCGAGGCGTGGTAGCGGGGCCCTACGAGCAGTACTTC. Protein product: CPSSRGVVAGPYEQYF.

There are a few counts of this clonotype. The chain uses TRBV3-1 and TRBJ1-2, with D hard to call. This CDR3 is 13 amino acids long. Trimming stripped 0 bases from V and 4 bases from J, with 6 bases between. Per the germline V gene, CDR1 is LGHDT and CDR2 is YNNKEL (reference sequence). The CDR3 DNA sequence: TGTGCCAGCAGCCAAGATGTGCGCTATGGCTACACCTTC. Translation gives CASSQDVRYGYTF.

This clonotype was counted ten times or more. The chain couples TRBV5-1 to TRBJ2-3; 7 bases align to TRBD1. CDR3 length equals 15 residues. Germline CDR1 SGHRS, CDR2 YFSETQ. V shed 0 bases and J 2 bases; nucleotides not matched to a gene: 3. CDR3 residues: CASSLGQGFTDTQYF. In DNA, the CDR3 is TGCGCCAGCAGCTTGGGACAGGGCTTCACAGATACGCAGTATTTT.

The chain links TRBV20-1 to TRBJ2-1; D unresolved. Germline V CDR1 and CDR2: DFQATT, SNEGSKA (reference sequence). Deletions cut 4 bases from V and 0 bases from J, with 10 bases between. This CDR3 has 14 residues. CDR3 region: CSATQQSSYNEQFF. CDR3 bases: TGCAGTGCTACCCAACAGAGCTCCTACAATGAGCAGTTCTTC.

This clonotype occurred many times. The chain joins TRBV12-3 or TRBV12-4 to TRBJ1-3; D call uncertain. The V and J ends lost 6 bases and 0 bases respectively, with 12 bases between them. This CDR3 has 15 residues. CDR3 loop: CASSLGTDSGNTIYF. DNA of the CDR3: TGTGCCAGCAGCCTAGGCACAGACTCTGGAAACACCATATATTTT.

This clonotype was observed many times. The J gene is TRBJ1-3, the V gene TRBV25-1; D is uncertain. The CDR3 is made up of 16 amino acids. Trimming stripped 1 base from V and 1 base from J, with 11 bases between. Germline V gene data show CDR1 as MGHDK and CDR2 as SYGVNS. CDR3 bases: TGTGCCAGCAGTGAATCTGGGTTACGGTCTGGAAACACCATATATTTT. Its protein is CASSESGLRSGNTIYF.

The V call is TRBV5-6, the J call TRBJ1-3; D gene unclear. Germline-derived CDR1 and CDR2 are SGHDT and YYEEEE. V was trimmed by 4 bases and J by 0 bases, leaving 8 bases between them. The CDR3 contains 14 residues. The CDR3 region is CASSRVDSGNTIYF. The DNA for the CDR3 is TGTGCCAGCAGCCGAGTGGACTCTGGAAACACCATATATTTT.

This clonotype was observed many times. The CDR3, as DNA: TGTGCCAGCAGTTGGCTAGCGGGAAGGTTTGAGACCCAGTACTTC. This gives the protein CASSWLAGRFETQYF. The J gene is TRBJ2-5, the V gene TRBV12-3 or TRBV12-4; 9 bases map to TRBD2. Trimming at V came to 4 bases and at J to 5 bases, leaving 8 bases not matched to a gene. This CDR3 has 15 residues.

The CDR3 DNA is TGCGCCAGCAGCCAAGAAGGATGGGACAGGGGTAATAGGGCAACTAATGAAAAACTGTTTTTT. Residues: CASSQEGWDRGNRATNEKLFF. This chain connects TRBV4-1 to TRBJ1-4, with 10 bases identical to TRBD1. Per the germline V gene, CDR1 is MGHRA and CDR2 is YSYEKL. The CDR3 runs to 21 residues. V lost 0 bases, J lost 0 bases, and 13 bases stayed unmatched.

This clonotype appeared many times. CDR3 in DNA: TGCAGTGCTAGAGATGGAAGAGGGGGCACTGAAGCTTTCTTT. Translation gives CSARDGRGGTEAFF. The J gene is TRBJ1-1, the V gene TRBV20-1; possible D gene TRBD1, 6 bases. CDR3 length equals 14 residues. The V end lost 0 bases, the J end lost 4 bases, and 12 bases lay between the germline ends. Germline loops: CDR1 DFQATT, CDR2 SNEGSKA (reference sequence).

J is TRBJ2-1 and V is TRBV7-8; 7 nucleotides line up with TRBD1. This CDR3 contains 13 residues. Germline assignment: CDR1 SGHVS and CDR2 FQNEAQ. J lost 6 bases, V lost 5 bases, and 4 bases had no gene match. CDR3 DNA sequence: TGTGCCAGCAGCCCCGGACAGGCCAATGAGCAGTTCTTC. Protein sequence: CASSPGQANEQFF.

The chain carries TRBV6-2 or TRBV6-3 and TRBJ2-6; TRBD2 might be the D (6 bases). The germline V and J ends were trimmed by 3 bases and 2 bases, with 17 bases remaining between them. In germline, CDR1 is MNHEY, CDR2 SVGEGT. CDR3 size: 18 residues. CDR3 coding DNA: TGTGCCAGCAGTTATTCCGGGAAAGGGGAGGCTGGGGCCAACGTCCTGACTTTC. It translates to CASSYSGKGEAGANVLTF.

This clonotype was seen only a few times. CDR3: CSARDIFRAQVDTQYF. The CDR3 DNA sequence: TGCAGTGCTAGAGATATTTTCAGAGCCCAGGTAGATACGCAGTATTTT. The chain couples TRBV20-1 to TRBJ2-3; no clear D gene. The germline CDR1 and CDR2 sequences are DFQATT and SNEGSKA (reference sequence). V was clipped by 0 bases and J by 5 bases, with 18 bases between them. This CDR3 spans 16 amino acids.

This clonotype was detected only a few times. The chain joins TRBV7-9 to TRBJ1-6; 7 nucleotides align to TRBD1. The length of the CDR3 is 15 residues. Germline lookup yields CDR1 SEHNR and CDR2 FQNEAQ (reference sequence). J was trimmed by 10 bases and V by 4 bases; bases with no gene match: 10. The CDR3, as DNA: TGTGCCAGCAGCTCCCGACAGGGCGGGGGCTCACCCCTCCACTTT. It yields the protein CASSSRQGGGSPLHF.